The 12 T cell receptor beta chains given below trace back to one sample, sequenced in a study of graft-versus-host responses after intestinal transplantation. Antigens of these TCRs are unknown. The repertoire was sequenced with immunoSEQ multiplex PCR; TCRdb's copy has only in-frame clones and lacks some. The repertoire has about 120,000 clones, around 93% of them found once; the top ten carry less than 0.55%. Sequenced material: unstimulated CD8+ T cells sorted from spleen or lymph node cells, taken before intestinal transplant. The receptors stem from a human donor who received an intestinal transplant.

The J gene is TRBJ1-3, the V gene TRBV13; D gene unclear. The ends were cut back, 4 bases at V and 1 base at J, with 11 bases in the middle. CDR3 length: 15 amino acids. The germline V gene has CDR1 PRHDT and CDR2 FYEKMQ (reference sequence). CDR3 in DNA: TGTGCCAGCAGCTCCAGTCTTTTTTCTGGAAACACCATATATTTT. Its protein is CASSSSLFSGNTIYF.

The CDR3 sequence: CASSEEGFRTEAFF. The CDR3 bases are TGTGCCAGCAGTGAAGAGGGGTTTAGGACTGAAGCTTTCTTT. The chain has TRBV2 and TRBJ1-1; possible D gene TRBD1, 5 bases. CDR1 is SNHLY and CDR2 is FYNNEI in the germline V gene. The V end lost 1 base, the J end lost 5 bases, and 11 bases lay between the germline ends. This CDR3 has 14 amino acids.

V usage is TRBV30 and J usage is TRBJ2-7; 8 bases fit TRBD2. V shed 4 bases and J 5 bases; nucleotides not matched to a gene: 4. Germline V CDR1 and CDR2: GTSNPN, SVGIG (reference sequence). The CDR3 sequence is 12 residues long. The CDR3 sequence: CAWKSTSDEQYF. The DNA of the CDR3 is TGTGCCTGGAAATCGACTAGCGACGAGCAGTACTTC.

The J gene is TRBJ2-7, the V gene TRBV15, with D perhaps TRBD1 (10 bases). Trimming removed 7 bases at V and 3 bases at J, with 25 bases between. The CDR3 runs 17 residues. Per germline, CDR1 LNHNV and CDR2 YYDKDF (reference sequence). The CDR3 DNA reads as TGTGCCACCACACAAGACAGGGGGCTAGCGGGATTCTACGAGCAGTACTTC. Protein: CATTQDRGLAGFYEQYF.

The V gene is TRBV10-3, the J gene TRBJ1-5; D uncertain. The CDR3 totals 14 residues. The V end lost 2 bases, the J end lost 0 bases, and 5 bases lay between the germline ends. The germline gives CDR1 ENHRY, CDR2 SYGVKD. CDR3 protein: CAISEANSNQPQHF. The CDR3 DNA reads as TGTGCCATCAGTGAGGCCAATAGCAATCAGCCCCAGCATTTT.

The chain has TRBV7-8 and TRBJ2-3; weak D call: TRBD2 (7 bases). The germline V and J ends were trimmed by 4 bases and 0 bases, with 14 bases remaining between them. Germline CDR1 and CDR2: SGHVS and FQNEAQ. The CDR3 has 16 amino acids. CDR3 region: CASSSLRGGSTDTQYF. Written as DNA, the CDR3 is TGTGCCAGCAGCTCCCTGAGGGGGGGTAGCACAGATACGCAGTATTTT. Together with reference TRBV7-8 and TRBJ2-3, the CDR3 gives the full variable domain: GAGVSQSPRYKVAKRGQDVALRCDPISGHVSLFWYQQALGQGPEFLTYFQNEAQLDKSGLPSDRFFAERPEGSVSTLKIQRTQQEDSAVYLCASSSLRGGSTDTQYFGPGTRLTVL.

The V gene is TRBV13, the J gene TRBJ2-3; 10 bases fit TRBD2. The CDR3 loop spans 19 amino acids. The trim removed 6 bases at V and 2 bases at J, leaving 17 bases unmatched. Germline lookup yields CDR1 PRHDT and CDR2 FYEKMQ (reference sequence). The CDR3 region has the DNA TGTGCCAGCAGTCCAACCATCCGGACTAGCGGAATCCCCACAGATACGCAGTATTTT. Residues: CASSPTIRTSGIPTDTQYF.

V usage is TRBV11-2 and J usage is TRBJ2-1; D gene ambiguous. CDR1 and CDR2 from the germline V gene are SGHAT and FQNNGV. V lost 1 base to trimming and J lost 1 base, with 11 bases between them. The CDR3 runs to 16 residues. The CDR3: CASSLVREPSYNEQFF. CDR3 bases: TGTGCCAGCAGCTTAGTGCGTGAACCTTCCTACAATGAGCAGTTCTTC.

V is TRBV7-9 and J is TRBJ2-1, with 12 bases identical to TRBD1. The V gene's germline CDR1 is SEHNR and CDR2 FQNEAQ (reference sequence). Unmatched junction bases numbered 5, after V lost 4 bases and J lost 7 bases. There are 15 residues in the CDR3. CDR3 loop: CASSSGTGGKNEQFF. The CDR3 DNA follows: TGTGCCAGCAGCTCCGGGACAGGGGGCAAAAATGAGCAGTTCTTC. The variable domain in full, with the rest retrieved from reference TRBV7-9 and TRBJ2-1, is DTGVSQNPRHKITKRGQNVTFRCDPISEHNRLYWYRQTLGQGPEFLTYFQNEAQLEKSRLLSDRFSAERPKGSFSTLEIQRTEQGDSAMYLCASSSGTGGKNEQFFGPGTRLTVL.

J is TRBJ1-5 and V is TRBV5-6, with D possibly being TRBD1 (6 bases). CDR1 and CDR2 (germline): SGHDT, YYEEEE. The ends were cut back, 0 bases at V and 9 bases at J, with 16 bases in the middle. The CDR3 totals 15 residues. The CDR3 is CASSLGQIGGGPQHF. CDR3 bases: TGTGCCAGCAGCTTGGGACAGATCGGAGGGGGGCCCCAGCATTTT.

The J gene is TRBJ2-7, the V gene TRBV4-1, with TRBD2 matching over 11 bases. Trimming removed 0 bases from V and 5 bases from J; junction bases left unmatched: 3. Germline V lookup: CDR1 MGHRA, CDR2 YSYEKL. The CDR3 is 15 residues long. As DNA, the CDR3 is TGCGCCAGCAGCCAAGAGACTAGCGGGATCAACGAGCAGTACTTC. Encoded protein: CASSQETSGINEQYF.

The gene calls are TRBV30 and TRBJ2-1, with 7 bases matching TRBD2. The length of the CDR3 is 14 residues. V gave up 3 bases and J gave up 2 bases; unmatched junction bases: 4. The germline V gene encodes CDR1 GTSNPN and CDR2 SVGIG (reference sequence). Written as DNA, the CDR3 is TGTGCCTGGAGACGACTAGCACCCTACAATGAGCAGTTCTTC. Translating gives CAWRRLAPYNEQFF.